Below, 10 T cell receptor beta chains from the same sample are listed, as sequenced in a study of control samples from healthy donors and cancer patients. Produced via immunoSEQ multiplex PCR; TCRdb's table is partial and in-frame only. There are about 98,000 clones in the sample; approximately 78% occur only once, and 1.5% to 2.5% lies in the top ten. The sample was blood. The receptor set was obtained from a man between 60 and 75 years old in good health.

This chain links TRBV6-5 with TRBJ1-5, with unresolved D. Between the trimmed V and J ends, which lost 6 bases and 5 bases, there was a span of 11 bases. CDR1 MNHEY and CDR2 SVGAGI come from the germline V gene. This CDR3 spans 13 amino acids. The CDR3, as DNA: TGTGCCAGCAGGGTCCAGACGGATCAGCCCCAGCATTTT. Amino acids: CASRVQTDQPQHF.

This rearrangement joins TRBV6-1 to TRBJ2-1, with D maybe TRBD2 (5 bases). Trimming stripped 1 base from V and 7 bases from J, with 14 bases between. CDR1 MNHNS and CDR2 SASEGT come from the germline V gene. This CDR3 is 15 amino acids long. The CDR3 nucleotides are TGTGCCAGCAGTGAAGGGGCGGGTCTGGGGAATGAGCAGTTCTTC. This codes for CASSEGAGLGNEQFF.

The chain couples TRBV5-4 to TRBJ1-2, with 8 bases fitting TRBD1. Germline V gene sequence: CDR1 SGHNT, CDR2 YYREEE (reference sequence). The V segment lost 4 bases and the J segment 0 bases; nucleotides outside the gene matches: 8. The CDR3 totals 16 residues. The CDR3 DNA reads as TGTGCCAGCAGCCCCCAGGGGGCCGCTACTAACTATGGCTACACCTTC. This encodes CASSPQGAATNYGYTF.

V is TRBV2 and J is TRBJ1-2, with 8 bases fitting TRBD1. The V segment lost 4 bases and the J segment 7 bases; nucleotides outside the gene matches: 8. CDR3 size: 14 residues. The germline V gene encodes CDR1 SNHLY and CDR2 FYNNEI. This CDR3 reads CASSGGQGLGGYTF. The CDR3, as DNA: TGTGCCAGCAGTGGCGGACAGGGACTTGGTGGCTACACCTTC.

J is TRBJ1-4 and V is TRBV7-2, with 9 bases that match TRBD1. This CDR3 is 15 amino acids long. Germline loops: CDR1 SGHTA, CDR2 FQGNSA. Trimming removed 5 bases from V and 4 bases from J; junction bases left unmatched: 5. The CDR3 is CASSTDRGFNEKLFF. The CDR3 DNA reads as TGTGCCAGCAGCACGGACAGGGGCTTTAATGAAAAACTGTTTTTT.

This rearrangement joins TRBV11-3 to TRBJ2-6; D call uncertain. The CDR3 consists of 21 residues. V was clipped by 0 bases and J by 4 bases, with 25 bases between them. CDR1 SGHNT and CDR2 YENEEA come from the germline V gene. CDR3 nucleotide sequence: TGTGCCAGCAGCTTAGAGGGGTACAACGTCCTACTCCCCCCCGGGGCCAACGTCCTGACTTTC. Residues: CASSLEGYNVLLPPGANVLTF.

V gene TRBV5-1 combines with J gene TRBJ2-5; no reliable D call. From germline, CDR1 is SGHRS and CDR2 YFSETQ. Trimming shortened V by 0 bases and J by 2 bases, and 8 bases separated the two germline ends. This CDR3 has 14 amino acids. The chain's CDR3 is CASSLGSSQETQYF. Written as DNA, the CDR3 is TGCGCCAGCAGCTTGGGCAGTTCACAAGAGACCCAGTACTTC.

The chain recombines TRBV19 with TRBJ2-2, with D perhaps TRBD1 (5 bases). CDR1 is LNHDA, CDR2 SQIVND, per germline (reference sequence). The CDR3 is made up of 15 amino acids. V gave up 3 bases and J gave up 5 bases, with 13 bases separating them. CDR3 DNA sequence: TGTGCCAGTAGTATTTATCTCCAGGGTACCGGGGAGCTGTTTTTT. Residues: CASSIYLQGTGELFF.

The chain employs TRBV11-2 and TRBJ2-1, with D uncertain. V dropped 1 base and J dropped 6 bases, with 7 bases sitting between them. The CDR3 covers 13 residues. The germline V gene has CDR1 SGHAT and CDR2 FQNNGV. The CDR3: CASSLGYSNEQFF. The CDR3 region has the DNA TGTGCCAGCAGCTTAGGATATTCCAATGAGCAGTTCTTC.

This clone appeared a few times. This chain joins TRBV2 and TRBJ1-3, with D unclear. Germline V gene sequence: CDR1 SNHLY, CDR2 FYNNEI. CDR3 length: 13 residues. V was shortened by 6 bases and J by 0 bases, with 6 bases between the two germline ends. CDR3 loop: CASSAVSGNTIYF. The DNA for the CDR3 is TGTGCCAGCAGCGCAGTCTCTGGAAACACCATATATTTT.